This entry features one TCR beta chain sequence. The antigen is unknown. TCRdb's copy holds only in-frame clones and misses some; the assay was immunoSEQ multiplex PCR. Of about 130,000 clones listed, roughly nine tenths were seen once; the top ten hold around a tenth. These data come from a study of T cell responses to AZD1222 COVID-19 vaccine. Germline CDR1 and CDR2: SGHRS and YFSETQ. The CDR3 runs to 14 residues. Trimming took off 4 bases at V and 3 bases at J, with 12 bases between the two ends. Regarding the study as a whole: Regions 160-218 and 743-854 held dominance among vaccine-associated CD4 TCRs, which spanned spike. A mostly white British donor set with more females was recruited, and clonal diversity was possibly underestimated. A reported finding is that nearly half of spike-specific TCRs target unmutated variant regions.

Both about-4-week and about-12-week second-dose recipients were combined. The chain recombines TRBV5-1 with TRBJ2-3; the D call may be TRBD1 or TRBD2 (5 bases each). The source of this sequence is an adult who received the AZD1222 COVID-19 vaccine. The input for sequencing was peripheral blood, taken 28 days after the second AZD1222 dose. The CDR3 protein is CASSIGTGTDTQYF. The CDR3 nucleotides read TGCGCCAGCAGCATCGGGACCGGGACAGATACGCAGTATTTT.